This T cell receptor (beta chain) stems from a study of cytomegalovirus exposure and HLA in healthy donors. Overall study: Roughly 180 million T cells yielded 100 million or so unique TCR beta sequences in earlier analysis. Study findings and constraints: Within the data, a cluster of highly shared sequence variants was likely a sequencing artifact. Immune exposure information available was restricted to CMV serostatus. Later, an analysis found that common viral pathogens appeared to be linked with several of the most significant clusters.

Per the germline V gene, CDR1 is SGHNT and CDR2 is YENEEA. The V and J ends lost 5 bases and 4 bases, in that order; junction bases with no gene match: 11. CDR3 length: 15 amino acids. As concerns this clone: Its antigen is currently unknown.

Researchers ran the PCR with 60 Vbeta and 13 Jbeta primers. The data were produced by immunoSEQ multiplex PCR, yet TCRdb's version contains in-frame clones alone and is incomplete. This repertoire includes around 100,000 clones. The clonotype comes from a man aged 50 to 60 in good health and CMV-seronegative. The chain recombines TRBV11-3 with TRBJ2-7; 7 nucleotides match TRBD1. Sequenced input: PBMCs. The CDR3 bases are TGTGCCAGCAGCCCACCGGGACAGCGATTTTACGAGCAGTACTTC. Its protein is CASSPPGQRFYEQYF.